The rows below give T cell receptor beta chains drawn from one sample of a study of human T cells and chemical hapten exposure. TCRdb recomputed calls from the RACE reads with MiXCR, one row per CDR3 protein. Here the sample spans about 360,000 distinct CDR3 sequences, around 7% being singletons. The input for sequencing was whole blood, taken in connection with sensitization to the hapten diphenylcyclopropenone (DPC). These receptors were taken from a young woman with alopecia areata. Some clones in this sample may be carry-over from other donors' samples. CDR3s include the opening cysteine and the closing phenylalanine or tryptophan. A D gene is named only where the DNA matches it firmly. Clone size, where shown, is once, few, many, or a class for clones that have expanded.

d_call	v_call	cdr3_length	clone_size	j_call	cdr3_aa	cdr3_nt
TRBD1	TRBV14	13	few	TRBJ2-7	CASSLDRVRQQYF	TGTGCCAGCAGCCTGGACAGGGTCCGACAGCAGTACTTC
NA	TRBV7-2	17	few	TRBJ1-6	CASSSATDHSYNSPLHF	TGTGCCAGCAGCTCTGCGACGGACCACTCCTATAATTCACCCCTCCACTTT
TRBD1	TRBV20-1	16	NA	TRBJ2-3	CSASPETGQFTDTQYF	TGCAGTGCTAGCCCGGAGACGGGACAGTTCACAGATACGCAGTATTTT
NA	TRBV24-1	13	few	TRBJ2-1	CATSDNWTNEQFF	TGTGCCACCAGTGATAATTGGACGAATGAGCAGTTCTTC
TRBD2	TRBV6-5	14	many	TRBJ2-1	CASTLAGGRGEQFF	TGTGCCAGCACATTAGCGGGGGGGCGCGGTGAGCAGTTCTTC
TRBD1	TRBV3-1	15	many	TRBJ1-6	CASKERDRLNSPLHF	TGTGCCAGCAAGGAACGGGACAGATTGAATTCACCCCTCCACTTT
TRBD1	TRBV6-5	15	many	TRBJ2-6	CASSQGQSGANVLTF	TGTGCCAGCAGTCAGGGACAGTCTGGGGCCAACGTCCTGACTTTC
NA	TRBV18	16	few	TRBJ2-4	CASSPNEEGAKNIQYF	TGTGCCAGCTCACCAAATGAGGAGGGGGCCAAAAACATTCAGTACTTC
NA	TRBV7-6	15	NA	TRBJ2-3	CASSLSPSSTDTQYF	TGTGCCAGCAGCTTATCGCCTTCTAGCACAGATACGCAGTATTTT
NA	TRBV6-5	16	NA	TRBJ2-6	CASSYKSPGGANVLTF	TGTGCCAGCAGTTACAAATCCCCGGGCGGGGCCAACGTCCTGACTTTC
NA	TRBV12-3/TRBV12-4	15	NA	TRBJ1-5	CASSLRTAGNQPQHF	TGTGCCAGCAGTTTAAGGACAGCGGGGAATCAGCCCCAGCATTTT
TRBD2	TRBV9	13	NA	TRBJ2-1	CASSEIRGGQVFF	TGTGCCAGCAGCGAAATCCGGGGGGGCCAGGTGTTCTTC
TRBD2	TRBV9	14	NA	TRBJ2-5	CASSGGLAGETQYF	TGTGCCAGCAGCGGCGGACTAGCGGGAGAGACCCAGTACTTC
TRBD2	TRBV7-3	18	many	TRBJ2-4	CASSPGTSGRLAKNIQYF	TGTGCCAGCAGCCCAGGGACTAGCGGCAGACTAGCCAAAAACATTCAGTACTTC
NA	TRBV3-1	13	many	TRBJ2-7	CASSQGVRAEQYF	TGTGCCAGCAGCCAAGGCGTCAGGGCCGAGCAGTACTTC
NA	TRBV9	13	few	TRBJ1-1	CASSFQTDTEAFF	TGTGCCAGCAGCTTCCAGACAGACACTGAAGCTTTCTTT